What follows are 13 T cell receptor beta chains derived from one specimen sequenced in a study of immune evolution from preneoplasia to lung adenocarcinoma. Sequencing used immunoSEQ multiplex PCR; TCRdb keeps in-frame clones, though not all of them. This table holds 7,500 to 9,000 clones, approximately 81% found once. The specimen sequenced was FFPE invasive lung adenocarcinoma tissue. The receptor source for this set is a person aged 50-59 years with lung adenocarcinoma.

This clone was observed once. The chain joins TRBV11-2 to TRBJ2-1, with D perhaps TRBD2 (6 bases). The germline V and J ends were trimmed by 1 base and 15 bases, with 16 bases remaining between them. Germline CDR1 is SGHAT and CDR2 is FQNNGV. The CDR3 extends over 13 amino acids. The CDR3 here is CASSLVRGKDLFF. CDR3 nucleotides: TGTGCCAGCAGCTTAGTTCGCGGGAAGGATCTGTTCTTC.

The chain links TRBV7-9 to TRBJ1-1; D might be TRBD1 (5 bases). Germline V lookup: CDR1 SEHNR, CDR2 FQNEAQ (reference sequence). The CDR3 totals 14 residues. Trimming removed 2 bases at V and 3 bases at J, with 10 bases between. CDR3 sequence: CASSLQVGDTEAFF. Written as DNA, the CDR3 is TGTGCCAGCAGCTTACAGGTGGGGGACACTGAAGCTTTCTTT.

This chain joins TRBV28 and TRBJ1-1, with no clear D. The CDR3 runs 14 residues. Germline CDR1 and CDR2: MDHEN and SYDVKM. The germline V and J ends were trimmed by 7 bases and 5 bases, with 17 bases remaining between them. The CDR3 loop reads CASNHYGVRTEAFF. The CDR3 nucleotides are TGTGCCAGCAACCACTACGGGGTGCGTACTGAAGCTTTCTTT. The complete variable domain, with remaining parts taken from reference TRBV28 and TRBJ1-1, reads DVKVTQSSRYLVKRTGEKVFLECVQDMDHENMFWYRQDPGLGLRLIYFSYDVKMKEKGDIPEGYSVSREKKERFSLILESASTNQTSMYLCASNHYGVRTEAFFGQGTRLTVV.

The V call is TRBV7-9, the J call TRBJ1-5; maybe TRBD1 (5 bases). CDR1 and CDR2 (germline): SEHNR, FQNEAQ (reference sequence). This CDR3 region has 15 residues. Trimming left V 4 bases short and J 3 bases short, with 13 bases between. In DNA, the CDR3 is TGTGCCAGCAGCTCGCCGGGGGAGGTCAATCAGCCCCAGCATTTT. Its protein is CASSSPGEVNQPQHF.

V usage is TRBV6-6 and J usage is TRBJ1-1; possible D gene TRBD1, 6 bases. The CDR3 has 15 amino acids. The V gene lost 5 bases and the J gene lost 5 bases, with 18 bases spanning the gap. Germline V lookup: CDR1 MNHNY, CDR2 SVGAGI (reference sequence). The CDR3: CASSQASRGPTEAFF. DNA for the CDR3: TGTGCCAGCAGTCAGGCCAGCAGGGGCCCAACTGAAGCTTTCTTT.

This clone was detected only once. The chain employs TRBV7-3 and TRBJ2-1; 9 nucleotides align to TRBD2. CDR3 length: 16 amino acids. V lost 6 bases to trimming and J lost 7 bases; unmatched junction nucleotides: 13. Per the germline V gene, CDR1 is SGHTA and CDR2 is FQGTGA. In nucleotides, the CDR3 is TGTGCCAGCAGTCTAATGGCTAGCGGGACCCAAAATGAGCAGTTCTTC. Residues: CASSLMASGTQNEQFF.

The rearrangement joins TRBV4-1 to TRBJ1-3, with TRBD1 matching over 12 bases. CDR1 and CDR2 (germline): MGHRA, YSYEKL. The V gene end was trimmed by 4 bases and the J gene end by 2 bases; junction bases not matched to a gene: 3. This CDR3 contains 16 residues. CDR3 residues: CASSPGQGAAGNTIYF. CDR3 nucleotide sequence: TGCGCCAGCAGCCCGGGACAGGGGGCGGCTGGAAACACCATATATTTT.

By sample share, this clone is medium-sized. The V gene is TRBV27, the J gene TRBJ2-1, with 7 bases fitting TRBD2. CDR1 MNHEY and CDR2 SMNVEV come from the germline V gene (reference sequence). This CDR3 spans 14 amino acids. Trimming cost V 6 bases and J 7 bases; bases outside gene matches: 9. CDR3 sequence reads: CASSLGTTRNEQFF. CDR3 bases: TGTGCCAGCAGCCTCGGGACTACCCGTAATGAGCAGTTCTTC.

The chain joins TRBV19 to TRBJ2-7; 7 bases match TRBD2. V lost 4 bases and J lost 0; bases outside the gene matches: 6. The length of the CDR3 is 15 residues. Germline V gene data show CDR1 as LNHDA and CDR2 as SQIVND (reference sequence). The CDR3 DNA is TGTGCCAGTAGTAGAGAAGCGGGGAGCTCCTACGAGCAGTACTTC. It yields the protein CASSREAGSSYEQYF.

V usage is TRBV7-8 and J usage is TRBJ2-7; no reliable D call. The CDR3 covers 11 residues. V was shortened by 3 bases and J by 3 bases, with 3 bases between the two germline ends. Germline loops: CDR1 SGHVS, CDR2 FQNEAQ. DNA for the CDR3: TGTGCCAGCAGCTTGTACTACGAGCAGTACTTC. This translates into CASSLYYEQYF.

The J gene is TRBJ2-7, the V gene TRBV7-9, with D unclear. The ends were cut back, 5 bases at V and 5 bases at J, with 7 bases in the middle. This CDR3 region has 11 residues. The germline gives CDR1 SEHNR, CDR2 FQNEAQ (reference sequence). The CDR3 coding sequence is TGTGCCAGCAGCACAGTCGACGAGCAGTACTTC. This gives the protein CASSTVDEQYF. Using reference TRBV7-9 and TRBJ2-7 for the parts outside the CDR3, the full variable domain is DTGVSQNPRHKITKRGQNVTFRCDPISEHNRLYWYRQTLGQGPEFLTYFQNEAQLEKSRLLSDRFSAERPKGSFSTLEIQRTEQGDSAMYLCASSTVDEQYFGPGTRLTVT.

The chain combines TRBV29-1 with TRBJ1-6; D uncertain. V lost 5 bases, J lost 9 bases, and 23 bases lay in between. From germline, CDR1 is SQVTM and CDR2 ANQGSEA. The CDR3 is 16 amino acids. DNA of the CDR3: TGCAGCGTTTGTCCTTCGTTTCTTCCAGCAGGTTCACCCCTCCACTTT. Encoded protein: CSVCPSFLPAGSPLHF.

This sequence joins TRBV2 and TRBJ1-3, with D possibly being TRBD1 (6 bases). The CDR3 runs to 15 residues. CDR1 is SNHLY and CDR2 is FYNNEI in the germline V gene. V was trimmed by 4 bases and J by 2 bases, leaving 12 bases between them. The CDR3, as DNA: TGTGCCAGCAGTGCACCAGGGGACGCTGGAAACACCATATATTTT. Encoded protein: CASSAPGDAGNTIYF.